These 3 T cell receptor beta chains were sequenced from one sample in a study of blood T cell repertoires in COVID-19. The data were produced by immunoSEQ multiplex PCR, yet TCRdb's version contains in-frame clones alone and is incomplete. The sample includes about 120,000 clones, 85% to 90% seen only once; the top ten take 25% to 30%. Material for sequencing was peripheral blood. The receptors were gathered from a man in his 70s with active or convalescent COVID-19.

The chain carries TRBV28 and TRBJ2-7; a possible D gene is TRBD1 (5 bases). V was pared by 5 bases and J by 3 bases, with 14 bases between. The CDR3 length is 14 residues. Per the germline V gene, CDR1 is MDHEN and CDR2 is SYDVKM. CDR3 DNA sequence: TGTGCCAGCAGTGACTCCTCTGACAGCTACGAGCAGTACTTC. Its protein product is CASSDSSDSYEQYF.

The chain couples TRBV9 to TRBJ2-7, with TRBD1 matching 7 bases. CDR1 is SGDLS and CDR2 is YYNGEE in the germline V gene. The J segment lost 7 bases and the V segment lost 3 bases, leaving 10 bases of the junction unmatched. The CDR3 has 14 amino acids. CDR3 nucleotides: TGTGCCAGCAGCGCGGGGACAGCTGAGGGGGAGCAGTACTTC. Its translation: CASSAGTAEGEQYF.

This chain links TRBV4-1 with TRBJ1-2; D is unclear. Germline-derived CDR1 and CDR2 are MGHRA and YSYEKL. The CDR3 sequence is 17 residues long. The V and J ends lost 0 bases and 4 bases respectively, with 18 bases between them. The CDR3 spells CASSQDRRETGIYGYTF. Here the CDR3 DNA reads TGCGCCAGCAGCCAAGATCGGAGGGAGACGGGGATCTATGGCTACACCTTC.